In this sample, the clone carrying this T cell receptor beta chain turned up many times. This specimen comes from a study of T cells in Graves' hyperthyroidism and ophthalmopathy. Amplification of TCR beta CDR3 regions used RNA as the template. In the first-round RT-PCR of the TCR CDR3, the HTBI primer set was used. TCRdb passed the multiplex PCR reads through MiXCR, listing each CDR3 protein once. Among about 690,000 distinct CDR3 sequences listed, 15% to 20% were seen once. This CDR3 is built from 17 residues. V lost 5 bases to trimming and J lost 5 bases; unmatched junction nucleotides: 20. CDR1 and CDR2 (germline): DFQATT, SNEGSKA (reference sequence). Hyperthyroidism had been newly diagnosed in patients aged 18 to 65, and its duration was under 2 months. Fresh peripheral blood, 10 ml, was the source of the PBMCs.

Material for sequencing was blood. The V and J genes are TRBV20-1 and TRBJ2-5; the match to TRBD2 covers 7 bases. The clonotype comes from a man in his fifties with Graves' hyperthyroidism. The CDR3 DNA follows: TGCAGTGCTGGTAACCTCCTATCGGGAGGAGGTTGGGAGACCCAGTACTTC. This sequence encodes CSAGNLLSGGGWETQYF.